This T cell receptor (beta chain) was captured in a study of blood T cell repertoires in COVID-19. Study summary: PBMCs, B-cell-depleted T cells, or T cells were the source of the cDNA or gDNA that made up the material.

This clone appeared a single time. Seattle patient enrollment occurred during active infection, with longitudinal follow-up thereafter. CDR1 is MNHNS and CDR2 is SASEGT in the germline V gene. The CDR3 is 16 amino acids. V was pared by 4 bases and J by 5 bases, with 6 bases of the junction left unmatched. The method was immunoSEQ multiplex PCR; TCRdb's version includes in-frame clones alone and lacks a portion of them. The data hold approximately 290,000 clones, with 84% observed a single time. The chain combines TRBV6-1 with TRBJ2-2; 11 bases align to TRBD1. This TCR came from a person aged 70 to 79 with COVID-19, enrolled during active disease. Material: peripheral blood. CDR3 region: CASSGGTGGYTGELFF. As DNA, the CDR3 is TGTGCCAGCAGTGGGGGGACAGGGGGATATACCGGGGAGCTGTTTTTT.